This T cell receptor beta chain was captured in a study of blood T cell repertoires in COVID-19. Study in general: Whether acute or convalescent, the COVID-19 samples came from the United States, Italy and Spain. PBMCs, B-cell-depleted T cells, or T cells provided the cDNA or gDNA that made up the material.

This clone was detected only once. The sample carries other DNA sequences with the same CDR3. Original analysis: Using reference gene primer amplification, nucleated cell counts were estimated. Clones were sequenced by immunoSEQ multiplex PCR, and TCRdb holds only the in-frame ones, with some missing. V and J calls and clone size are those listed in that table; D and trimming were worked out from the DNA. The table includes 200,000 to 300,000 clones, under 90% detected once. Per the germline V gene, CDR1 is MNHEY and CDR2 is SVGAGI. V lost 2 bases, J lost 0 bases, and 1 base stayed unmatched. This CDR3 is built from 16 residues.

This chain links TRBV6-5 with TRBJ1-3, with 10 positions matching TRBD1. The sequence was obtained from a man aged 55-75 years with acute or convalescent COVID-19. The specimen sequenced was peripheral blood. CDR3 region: CASSYRTGGSGNTIYF. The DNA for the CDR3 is TGTGCCAGCAGTTACAGGACAGGGGGCTCTGGAAACACCATATATTTT.